The 10 T cell receptor beta chains reported below all come from one sample, sequenced in a study of blood T cell repertoires in COVID-19. Data came from immunoSEQ multiplex PCR; TCRdb stores just in-frame clones and leaves some out. The sample has 450,000 to 600,000 clones; roughly nine tenths are singletons. Specimen: PBMCs or T cells enriched from blood (not recorded which). These TCRs come from a woman younger than 35 who had recovered from COVID-19.

The chain employs TRBV7-8 and TRBJ2-7, with 9 bases matching TRBD1. Trimming cost V 4 bases and J 5 bases; bases outside gene matches: 21. Germline loops: CDR1 SGHVS, CDR2 FQNEAQ. The CDR3 is 19 amino acids. CDR3 nucleotide sequence: TGTGCCAGCAGCTCGCCGGGACAGGGCTTTTCTGGTTCTCCTCACGAGCAGTACTTC. Its protein is CASSSPGQGFSGSPHEQYF. The whole variable domain, remainder taken from reference TRBV7-8 and TRBJ2-7, is GAGVSQSPRYKVAKRGQDVALRCDPISGHVSLFWYQQALGQGPEFLTYFQNEAQLDKSGLPSDRFFAERPEGSVSTLKIQRTQQEDSAVYLCASSSPGQGFSGSPHEQYFGPGTRLTVT.

The chain joins TRBV6-1 to TRBJ1-4, with 9 bases fitting TRBD1. The J segment lost 9 bases and the V segment lost 7 bases, leaving 6 bases of the junction unmatched. The germline V gene encodes CDR1 MNHNS and CDR2 SASEGT. The CDR3 loop spans 13 amino acids. The CDR3 nucleotides are TGTGCCAGCAAGACAGGGGGTTCCAAAAAACTGTTTTTT. Residues: CASKTGGSKKLFF.

This clone was recorded once. This chain links TRBV6-5 with TRBJ2-7, with 9 bases aligning to TRBD1. Trimming at V came to 7 bases and at J to 0 bases, leaving 7 bases not matched to a gene. Germline CDR1 reads MNHEY; CDR2 reads SVGAGI. The CDR3 runs 15 residues. This CDR3 reads CASTLTGGSSYEQYF. CDR3 nucleotide sequence: TGTGCCAGCACCCTGACAGGGGGAAGCTCCTACGAGCAGTACTTC.

The rearrangement joins TRBV2 to TRBJ2-7; D gene ambiguous. Germline assignment: CDR1 SNHLY and CDR2 FYNNEI. The CDR3 contains 12 residues. Trimming took 7 bases from V and 9 from J, leaving 16 bases between them. The CDR3 nucleotides are TGTGCCAGCAAGGATGATTCGTCGGGGCAGTACTTC. This gives the protein CASKDDSSGQYF.

This clone was observed a handful of times. The V call is TRBV3-1 (or the pseudogene TRBV3-2), the J call TRBJ2-7; 12 bases fit TRBD2. The CDR3 extends over 15 amino acids. Germline CDR1 LGHDT, CDR2 YNNKEL (reference sequence). The V gene end was trimmed by 5 bases and the J gene end by 2 bases; junction bases not matched to a gene: 4. Here the CDR3 DNA reads TGTGCCAGCAGCTTGCTAGCGGGGGGGCCCTACGAGCAGTACTTC. This translates into CASSLLAGGPYEQYF.

The chain joins TRBV3-1 (or the pseudogene TRBV3-2) to TRBJ2-5; TRBD1 is a possible D gene (6 bases). The CDR3 sequence is 14 residues long. From germline, CDR1 is LGHDT and CDR2 YNNKEL (reference sequence). V gave up 0 bases and J gave up 5 bases, with 10 bases separating them. The CDR3: CASSQDVRGETQYF. The CDR3 DNA follows: TGTGCCAGCAGCCAAGACGTGAGGGGGGAGACCCAGTACTTC.

V and J are TRBV7-8 and TRBJ1-3; D is ambiguous. Germline V gene sequence: CDR1 SGHVS, CDR2 FQNEAQ. V lost 4 bases, J lost 0 bases, and 10 bases lay in between. The CDR3 loop spans 15 amino acids. The CDR3 is CASSSAGYSGNTIYF. CDR3 DNA: TGTGCCAGCAGCTCCGCGGGGTACTCTGGAAACACCATATATTTT.

The rearrangement links TRBV30 to TRBJ1-1, with a possible D match to TRBD1 (6 bases). V was trimmed by 7 bases and J by 0 bases, leaving 18 bases between them. The CDR3 is 15 amino acids. Germline V gene sequence: CDR1 GTSNPN, CDR2 SVGIG (reference sequence). DNA of the CDR3: TGTGCCTCGACGGGGGGGGCACCCATGAACACTGAAGCTTTCTTT. It codes for CASTGGAPMNTEAFF. Combining the CDR3 with reference TRBV30 and TRBJ1-1 gives the whole variable domain SQTIHQWPATLVQPVGSPLSLECTVEGTSNPNLYWYRQAAGRGLQLLFYSVGIGQISSEVPQNLSASRPQDRQFILSSKKLLLSDSGFYLCASTGGAPMNTEAFFGQGTRLTVV.

A remark on this clone: This same CDR3 is encoded by further DNA sequences in the sample. V usage is TRBV5-4 and J usage is TRBJ2-5, with 7 nucleotides matching TRBD2. Germline CDR1 and CDR2: SGHNT and YYREEE (reference sequence). V was clipped by 2 bases and J by 4 bases; unmatched bases: 5. CDR3 size: 14 residues. CDR3 residues: CASSFGGEGETQYF. CDR3 nucleotides: TGTGCCAGCAGCTTTGGAGGGGAGGGAGAGACCCAGTACTTC. The variable domain in full, with the rest retrieved from reference TRBV5-4 and TRBJ2-5, is ETGVTQSPTHLIKTRGQQVTLRCSSQSGHNTVSWYQQALGQGPQFIFQYYREEENGRGNFPPRFSGLQFPNYSSELNVNALELDDSALYLCASSFGGEGETQYFGPGTRLLVL.

The V call is TRBV24-1, the J call TRBJ2-7; 7 bases line up with TRBD1. This CDR3 comprises 14 residues. V dropped 3 bases and J dropped 2; count of bases not matched to a gene: 3. Germline V lookup: CDR1 KGHDR, CDR2 SFDVKD. CDR3 sequence: CATSDTDRAYEQYF. As DNA, the CDR3 is TGTGCCACCAGTGATACTGACAGGGCCTACGAGCAGTACTTC.